This T cell receptor (beta chain) was recovered during a study of radiotherapy plus CTLA-4 blockade in lung cancer. V lost 4 bases to trimming and J lost 2 bases; unmatched junction nucleotides: 7. Looked up from germline, CDR1 is SGDLS and CDR2 is YYNGEE. The CDR3 is 16 amino acids. Method: immunoSEQ multiplex PCR; TCRdb's copy keeps in-frame clones and lacks some. The sample includes approximately 52,000 clones, approximately 80% of them seen just once. Specimen: peripheral blood, collected from a patient treated with radiotherapy plus ipilimumab. The TCR was taken from a human donor with non-small cell lung cancer whose response to radiotherapy plus ipilimumab could not be evaluated. The chain links TRBV9 to TRBJ1-3; 9 bases are shared with TRBD1. The DNA for the CDR3 is TGTGCCAGCAGCACCGCCGGGACAGGGACTGGAAACACCATATATTTT. Translation: CASSTAGTGTGNTIYF.